A single T cell receptor (beta chain) is shown here with its context. Its target is not known. The data belong to a study of post-analysis software for immune sequencing data. About the research overall: Several disease courses (relapsing-remitting, secondary progressive and progressive-relapsing) of multiple sclerosis were included.

Trimming removed 1 base from V and 2 bases from J, with 7 bases in between. The CDR3 loop spans 14 amino acids. Looked up from germline, CDR1 is MGHRA and CDR2 is YSYEKL. Study-wide results and caveats: When patients were compared with controls, a handful of TRBV segments were more frequent, TRBV5-6, TRBV5-1 and TRBV20-1 among them. By F measure, samples from a shared preparation batch strongly co-clustered. Controls' normalized Chao1 diversity significantly exceeded that of multiple sclerosis patients.

cDNA libraries of TCR beta carried unique molecular identifiers. Once about 0.95 to 10 million T cells were used, about 490,000 cDNA molecules resulted. TCRdb re-called the PCR reads through MiXCR, storing one row per CDR3 protein. The sample holds about 810,000 distinct CDR3 sequences, around 53% seen once. The sequencing input was blood. The receptor was isolated from a girl between 10 and 17 years old with multiple sclerosis. This sequence joins TRBV4-1 and TRBJ2-3; no definite D call. The CDR3 nucleotides are TGCGCCAGCAGCCAAGCTCATCACACAGATACGCAGTATTTT. This codes for CASSQAHHTDTQYF.